This TCR beta chain was identified in a study of control samples from healthy donors and cancer patients (dated by TCRdb to about 2020). A remark on this clone: No cognate antigen has been identified for it. No base-level quality is on record; no much larger clone is a single base apart.

After removal of 2 bases from V and 2 bases from J, the junction retains 9 bases not matched to a gene. The cysteine opens and the phenylalanine closes a CDR3 of 17 amino acids. The retained sequence is limited to the CDR3, 51 bases, with the frame set at the first base. CDR1 and CDR2, looked up from the germline V gene, are MNHNS and SASEGT. The method was the immunoSEQ multiplex PCR assay. TCRdb provides this immuneACCESS table in a form limited to in-frame rearrangements. Some clones are lacking; in checked studies, under half of them reflect an unresolved V gene, and why the rest are absent is not known. For this sample the table gives about 58,000 clones, of which around 87% were detected only once. The ten largest clones take up approximately 11% of the sample.

This clonotype originated in a woman in her sixties or seventies with lung cancer. The material sequenced was PBMCs. The rearrangement joined TRBV6-1 to TRBJ1-1; the central 9 bases match TRBD1. The sequenced DNA is TGTGCCAGCAGTGAACCCCCGGGACAGGGTAAAAACACTGAAGCTTTCTTT. Its protein is CASSEPPGQGKNTEAFF.